This is a list of T cell receptor beta chains from one sample in a study of STAT5B mutations in CD4+ large granular lymphocyte leukemia. Assay: immunoSEQ multiplex PCR; the TCRdb copy retains only in-frame clones and omits some. This sample has around 48,000 clones, with 60% to 75% found just once. Sequencing used CD4+ T cells from blood buffy coats. The source is a human donor in good health. The CDR3 runs from the conserved cysteine through the conserved F or W.

V: TRBV5-8; CDR3: CASSLAPNQPQHF
V: TRBV5-6; CDR3: CASSHKTGVTNEKLFF
V: TRBV6-4; CDR3: CASQDPNTGELFF
V: TRBV30; CDR3: CAWSAGRNYGYTF
V: TRBV18; CDR3: CASSPRGVETQYF
V: TRBV5-8; CDR3: CASSLGQSSYNEQFF
V: TRBV27; CDR3: CASSLKGGETQYF
V: TRBV2; CDR3: CASSQLNYGYTF
V: TRBV19; CDR3: CASSSRMGTEAFF
V: TRBV19; CDR3: CARKAGSGDTEAFF
V: TRBV6-6; CDR3: CASTRETRRSNQPQHF